These 5 T cell receptor beta chains were all obtained from the same sample, sequenced in a study of T cell responses to AZD1222 COVID-19 vaccine. The method was immunoSEQ multiplex PCR; TCRdb's version includes in-frame clones alone and lacks a portion of them. The sample consists of under 170,000 clones, roughly 94% of them appearing once. The specimen was peripheral blood, collected on day 0 of AZD1222 vaccination. The origin of the receptors is an adult in good health.

The genes are TRBV7-9 and TRBJ1-1; D not resolved. V was cut by 3 bases and J by 4 bases, with 12 bases left in between. Germline values: CDR1 SEHNR, CDR2 FQNEAQ (reference sequence). This CDR3 has 14 residues. For the CDR3, the DNA is TGTGCCAGCAGCTTGGGTTCGGGGAGCACTGAAGCTTTCTTT. Amino acids: CASSLGSGSTEAFF.

This chain links TRBV5-1 with TRBJ1-5, with a weak D call TRBD1 (5 bases). CDR1 is SGHRS, CDR2 YFSETQ, per germline. The length of the CDR3 is 15 residues. V gave up 5 bases and J gave up 3 bases, with 15 bases separating them. This CDR3 reads CASRIGDRPNQPQHF. Written as DNA, the CDR3 is TGCGCCAGCAGAATCGGGGACCGGCCCAATCAGCCCCAGCATTTT.

The genes are TRBV5-1 and TRBJ1-2, with 9 positions matching TRBD1. Germline CDR1 is SGHRS and CDR2 is YFSETQ. The CDR3 is 14 residues long. V was pared by 1 base and J by 5 bases, with 3 bases of the junction left unmatched. As DNA, the CDR3 is TGCGCCAGCAGCTTGTCCGGGACAGGGTATGGCTACACCTTC. Its protein is CASSLSGTGYGYTF.

V gene TRBV6-4 combines with J gene TRBJ2-1, with 11 bases lining up with TRBD1. With 5 bases clipped from V and 7 bases from J, the junction kept 4 bases outside the gene matches. The CDR3 has 14 amino acids. Per germline, CDR1 MRHNA and CDR2 SNTAGT. The CDR3 is CASSNRDRGNEQFF. The CDR3 DNA follows: TGTGCCAGCAGTAACCGGGACAGGGGGAATGAGCAGTTCTTC.

This rearrangement joins TRBV27 to TRBJ1-6; the D is unclear. This CDR3 spans 12 amino acids. Trimming removed 5 bases from V and 10 bases from J, with 9 bases in between. Per the germline V gene, CDR1 is MNHEY and CDR2 is SMNVEV (reference sequence). In nucleotides, the CDR3 is TGTGCCAGCAGTCCCCGGGGATCACCCCTCCACTTT. This sequence encodes CASSPRGSPLHF.